The source of this T cell receptor beta chain is a study of beta chain features in type 1 diabetes. Study results and limitations: Type 1 diabetes patients showed a moderate but significant shortening of TCRB CDR3s in all four CD4+ subsets.

The sequenced template was cDNA made from the entire isolated RNA. Reads from naive, central memory and regulatory T cell samples averaged roughly 3.6 million. Libraries were prepared by immunoSEQ multiplex PCR; TCRdb keeps only in-frame clonotypes and omits some of them. The top ten hold 0.022% of the sample, which has nearly 700,000 clones, about an eighth seen once. This clone came up a few times. What it recognizes is unknown. Trimming shortened V by 6 bases and J by 5 bases, and 17 bases separated the two germline ends. Germline V gene sequence: CDR1 MNHEY, CDR2 SVGAGI. This CDR3 contains 14 residues.

Sequencing was performed on naive CD4+ T cells from blood. The TCR sequence derives from a man aged 18 to 30 with type 1 diabetes. V gene TRBV6-5 combines with J gene TRBJ2-7; D uncertain. The CDR3, as DNA: TGTGCCAGCAGACTAAGTCGAGACGGCGACGAGCAGTACTTC. Translating it yields CASRLSRDGDEQYF.